A selection of T cell receptor beta chains follows, all from one sample in a study of control samples from healthy donors and cancer patients. Method: immunoSEQ multiplex PCR; TCRdb's copy keeps in-frame clones and lacks some. The data show about 180,000 clones, approximately 94% seen once. The material sequenced was blood. The receptor set was obtained from a woman aged 18-29 years in good health. CDR3s include the opening cysteine and the closing phenylalanine or tryptophan. Fields, in order: V gene, clone size, J gene, D gene, CDR3 protein, CDR3 DNA. The D gene is left open where the match is weak. The size of a clone is reported for some rows only, either as once, few or many, or as a class for expanded clones.

TRBV10-3,.,TRBJ1-1,.,CAISVNVGGTEAFF,TGTGCCATCAGTGTTAATGTGGGAGGGACTGAAGCTTTCTTT
TRBV6-5,.,TRBJ2-1,.,CASSYYDGEQFF,TGTGCCAGCAGTTACTATGACGGTGAGCAGTTCTTC
TRBV14,.,TRBJ1-6,TRBD1,CASPGQGALNSPLHF,TGTGCCAGTCCGGGACAGGGGGCCTTGAATTCACCCCTCCACTTT
TRBV5-5,.,TRBJ2-1,.,CASSLPGSNEQFF,TGTGCCAGCAGCTTGCCAGGGAGCAATGAGCAGTTCTTC
TRBV6-4,once,TRBJ2-3,TRBD2,CASRADAGLAEGTQYF,TGTGCCAGCAGAGCCGACGCAGGACTAGCGGAAGGTACGCAGTATTTT
TRBV21-1,.,TRBJ1-2,.,CASSKGAEGYTF,TGTGCCAGCAGCAAAGGGGCTGAAGGCTACACCTTC
TRBV27,.,TRBJ1-6,.,CASSLGIGSPLHF,TGTGCCAGCAGTTTAGGGATCGGGTCACCCCTCCACTTT
TRBV7-2,.,TRBJ2-2,TRBD1,CASSLDPTGGAGTGELFF,TGTGCCAGCAGCTTAGACCCCACAGGGGGCGCAGGCACCGGGGAGCTGTTTTTT
TRBV5-6,.,TRBJ2-1,.,CASSFTGSYNEQFF,TGTGCCAGCAGCTTCACAGGTTCCTACAATGAGCAGTTCTTC
TRBV27,.,TRBJ1-2,.,CASSLSRGSVYGYTF,TGTGCCAGCAGTTTATCCAGGGGTTCTGTCTATGGCTACACCTTC
TRBV6-5,.,TRBJ1-5,.,CASRARSGFEQPQHF,TGTGCCAGCAGGGCACGTTCGGGGTTCGAACAGCCCCAGCATTTT
TRBV6-4,.,TRBJ1-5,TRBD1,CASSAWDRASNQPQHF,TGTGCCAGCAGTGCCTGGGACAGGGCGAGCAATCAGCCCCAGCATTTT